This entry lists 30 T cell receptor beta chains sequenced from one sample in a study of CD8+ T cells in alopecia areata. The sequencing template was cDNA reverse transcribed from extracted RNA. TCRdb keeps only in-frame clones here, not all; method: immunoSEQ multiplex PCR. The table has tens of thousands of clones, approximately 46% seen once. The sample was CD8+ T cells sorted from blood, taken at week 0. Receptor source: a human donor with alopecia areata.

This clone was detected only a few times. This chain uses TRBV29-1 with TRBJ1-1; no firm D call. The germline V gene encodes CDR1 SQVTM and CDR2 ANQGSEA. The germline V and J ends were trimmed by 6 bases and 1 base, with 6 bases remaining between them. The CDR3 is 11 residues long. The CDR3 region is CSVDSNTEAFF. CDR3 sequence (DNA): TGCAGCGTAGACTCGAACACTGAAGCTTTCTTT.

V is TRBV28 and J is TRBJ1-5; D call uncertain. CDR3 size: 12 residues. Germline V gene sequence: CDR1 MDHEN, CDR2 SYDVKM. Trimming removed 4 bases at V and 11 bases at J, with 12 bases between. CDR3 sequence: CASSYGPETQHF. The DNA for the CDR3 is TGTGCCAGCAGTTACGGACCTGAGACCCAGCATTTT. Variable domain in full (rest from reference TRBV28 and TRBJ1-5): DVKVTQSSRYLVKRTGEKVFLECVQDMDHENMFWYRQDPGLGLRLIYFSYDVKMKEKGDIPEGYSVSREKKERFSLILESASTNQTSMYLCASSYGPETQHFGDGTRLSIL.

The V gene is TRBV7-2, the J gene TRBJ1-1, with D unclear. Germline-derived CDR1 and CDR2 are SGHTA and FQGNSA. The CDR3 is 15 residues long. V dropped 4 bases and J dropped 3 bases, with 15 bases sitting between them. CDR3 DNA: TGTGCCAGCAGCTCTCTCCTCCTCCGGGACACTGAAGCTTTCTTT. Translation gives CASSSLLLRDTEAFF.

The chain couples TRBV29-1 to TRBJ1-5; no firm D call. Trimming left V 8 bases short and J 9 bases short, with 14 bases between. Germline values: CDR1 SQVTM, CDR2 ANQGSEA. The CDR3 runs to 11 residues. The CDR3 loop reads CSLLPLRPQHF. The CDR3 bases are TGCAGCCTTCTGCCCCTTAGGCCCCAGCATTTT. The full variable domain, rest sourced from reference TRBV29-1 and TRBJ1-5, is SAVISQKPSRDICQRGTSLTIQCQVDSQVTMMFWYRQQPGQSLTLIATANQGSEATYESGFVIDKFPISRPNLTFSTLTVSNMSPEDSSIYLCSLLPLRPQHFGDGTRLSIL.

Concerning this clone itself: Other DNA sequences in this sample translate to the same CDR3. The rearrangement uses TRBV4-1 and TRBJ2-7; possibly TRBD1 or TRBD2 for D (6 bases each). CDR1 is MGHRA and CDR2 is YSYEKL in the germline V gene. The CDR3 is 14 residues long. Trimming stripped 4 bases from V and 3 bases from J, with 13 bases between. The CDR3 bases are TGCGCCAGCAGCCCGGGGGCGTCGGGCTACGAGCAGTACTTC. This gives the protein CASSPGASGYEQYF.

The chain employs TRBV6-6 and TRBJ2-1; 9 nucleotides align to TRBD2. Trimming at V came to 7 bases and at J to 5 bases, leaving 3 bases not matched to a gene. The germline V gene encodes CDR1 MNHNY and CDR2 SVGAGI (reference sequence). This CDR3 is built from 13 residues. The CDR3: CASTSGINNEQFF. In DNA form, the CDR3 reads TGTGCCAGCACTAGCGGGATCAACAATGAGCAGTTCTTC.

This clone was seen a handful of times. This chain connects TRBV6-1 to TRBJ2-1; maybe TRBD2 (5 bases). This CDR3 is built from 13 residues. Germline V gene sequence: CDR1 MNHNS, CDR2 SASEGT. Trimming pared 5 bases from V and 4 bases from J, leaving 9 bases between. The CDR3 DNA sequence: TGTGCCAGCAGTTCGACTACTTACAATGAGCAGTTCTTC. Its translation is CASSSTTYNEQFF.

This chain joins TRBV29-1 and TRBJ2-7; D is uncertain. CDR3 size: 14 residues. The V end was cut by 5 bases, the J end by 1 base, with 15 bases between. Germline V gene sequence: CDR1 SQVTM, CDR2 ANQGSEA. The CDR3 reads CSVKVGRSSYEQYF. CDR3 bases: TGCAGCGTTAAAGTGGGCAGGTCTTCCTACGAGCAGTACTTC.

V gene TRBV7-9 combines with J gene TRBJ2-7; D remains ambiguous. The CDR3 contains 13 residues. The V gene's germline CDR1 is SEHNR and CDR2 FQNEAQ (reference sequence). V shed 5 bases and J shed 5 bases, with 13 bases lying between them. CDR3 residues: CASSHGNGNEQYF. CDR3 bases: TGTGCCAGCAGCCACGGAAATGGCAACGAGCAGTACTTC. Looking up the rest from reference TRBV7-9 and TRBJ2-7 gives the full variable domain: DTGVSQNPRHKITKRGQNVTFRCDPISEHNRLYWYRQTLGQGPEFLTYFQNEAQLEKSRLLSDRFSAERPKGSFSTLEIQRTEQGDSAMYLCASSHGNGNEQYFGPGTRLTVT.

The chain combines TRBV30 with TRBJ2-1; D ambiguous. The CDR3 totals 13 residues. The V and J ends lost 0 bases and 2 bases respectively, with 5 bases between them. The germline gives CDR1 GTSNPN, CDR2 SVGIG (reference sequence). The CDR3 loop reads CAWSVTAYNEQFF. Written as DNA, the CDR3 is TGTGCCTGGAGTGTAACCGCCTACAATGAGCAGTTCTTC.

The rearrangement uses TRBV6-5 and TRBJ2-7, with D possibly matching TRBD1 (5 bases). The CDR3 consists of 13 residues. Germline-derived CDR1 and CDR2 are MNHEY and SVGAGI. Deletions cut 5 bases from V and 6 bases from J, with 14 bases between. The CDR3 DNA reads as TGTGCCAGCAGTAGCCGGACACTGAGCGAGCAGTACTTC. It is translated as CASSSRTLSEQYF.

The chain has TRBV25-1 and TRBJ2-6; D ambiguous. The length of the CDR3 is 15 residues. V was clipped by 1 base and J by 2 bases, with 6 bases between them. Per the germline V gene, CDR1 is MGHDK and CDR2 is SYGVNS. The CDR3 here is CASSEFGAGANVLTF. CDR3 DNA sequence: TGTGCCAGCAGTGAATTTGGAGCTGGGGCCAACGTCCTGACTTTC.

The V gene is TRBV27, the J gene TRBJ2-1; D might be TRBD2 (6 bases). The CDR3 runs to 12 residues. Germline V gene lookup returns CDR1 MNHEY and CDR2 SMNVEV (reference sequence). V was trimmed by 4 bases and J by 9 bases, leaving 10 bases between them. CDR3 bases: TGTGCCAGCAGTTACCCCGGGGGTGAGCAGTTCTTC. It yields the protein CASSYPGGEQFF.

This clone appeared a few times. The rearrangement links TRBV27 to TRBJ2-2; D unclear. CDR1 MNHEY and CDR2 SMNVEV come from the germline V gene (reference sequence). V was clipped by 5 bases and J by 0 bases, with 10 bases between them. CDR3 length: 15 residues. As DNA, the CDR3 is TGTGCCAGCAGTGCTTTTCCAACGAACACCGGGGAGCTGTTTTTT. Translating it yields CASSAFPTNTGELFF.

This clone was observed a handful of times. The V call is TRBV29-1, the J call TRBJ2-3; maybe TRBD1 (6 bases). With 7 bases removed from V and 4 bases from J, the gap between germline ends came to 15 bases. This CDR3 spans 13 amino acids. The germline gives CDR1 SQVTM, CDR2 ANQGSEA. Here the CDR3 reads CSGNQGLPDTQYF. The CDR3 DNA follows: TGCAGCGGCAACCAGGGGTTGCCAGATACGCAGTATTTT.

The chain employs TRBV27 and TRBJ2-1, with 11 bases aligning to TRBD2. Germline assignment: CDR1 MNHEY and CDR2 SMNVEV (reference sequence). Trimming at V came to 3 bases and at J to 7 bases, leaving 5 bases not matched to a gene. The length of the CDR3 is 15 residues. CDR3 DNA sequence: TGTGCCAGCAGTTTCCTAGCGGGAGGTCGTAATGAGCAGTTCTTC. This gives the protein CASSFLAGGRNEQFF.

The chain uses TRBV7-9 and TRBJ2-5, with 13 bases aligning to TRBD2. The length of the CDR3 is 17 residues. Trimming removed 4 bases from V and 0 bases from J; junction bases left unmatched: 5. Germline V gene sequence: CDR1 SEHNR, CDR2 FQNEAQ (reference sequence). CDR3 sequence reads: CASSSRLAGGHQETQYF. DNA of the CDR3: TGTGCCAGCAGCTCCAGACTAGCGGGAGGCCACCAAGAGACCCAGTACTTC.

This clone was observed a few times. This chain joins TRBV7-8 and TRBJ1-3, with D unresolved. CDR1 SGHVS and CDR2 FQNEAQ come from the germline V gene. The CDR3 loop spans 15 amino acids. Trimming took off 5 bases at V and 3 bases at J, with 14 bases between the two ends. The CDR3 DNA is TGTGCCAGCAGCCTTGACCCCCGACATGGAAACACCATATATTTT. Encoded protein: CASSLDPRHGNTIYF.

The genes are TRBV4-1 and TRBJ2-3, with 7 bases aligning to TRBD2. The J segment lost 5 bases and the V segment lost 3 bases, leaving 11 bases of the junction unmatched. Germline values: CDR1 MGHRA, CDR2 YSYEKL. The CDR3 has 16 amino acids. CDR3 in amino acids: CASSHLGGSTLDTQYF. The CDR3, as DNA: TGCGCCAGCAGCCACTTGGGCGGGAGCACGCTAGATACGCAGTATTTT.

This clone was picked up a small number of times. The V call is TRBV4-1, the J call TRBJ2-7; perhaps TRBD1 as D (6 bases). This CDR3 region has 15 residues. With 5 bases removed from V and 3 bases from J, the gap between germline ends came to 17 bases. Germline assignment: CDR1 MGHRA and CDR2 YSYEKL. This chain's CDR3 is CASSERGSDSYEQYF. For the CDR3, the DNA is TGCGCCAGCAGCGAACGAGGGTCGGACAGCTACGAGCAGTACTTC.

This clone was detected only a few times. The genes are TRBV10-3 and TRBJ2-7, with D possibly TRBD2 on 5 matching bases. Trimming removed 3 bases at V and 4 bases at J, with 10 bases between. Germline V gene lookup returns CDR1 ENHRY and CDR2 SYGVKD. The CDR3 is made up of 13 amino acids. The chain's CDR3 is CAISELRDYEQYF. For the CDR3, the DNA is TGTGCCATCAGTGAATTGAGGGATTACGAGCAGTACTTC.

The chain links TRBV9 to TRBJ2-1; D not certain. V was clipped by 0 bases and J by 6 bases, with 13 bases between them. The CDR3 is made up of 15 amino acids. Germline V gives CDR1 SGDLS, CDR2 YYNGEE. The CDR3 DNA follows: TGTGCCAGCAGCGTAGATTCTTTTAGTAGCAATGAGCAGTTCTTC. It specifies CASSVDSFSSNEQFF.

This clone has only a few counts. The chain links TRBV29-1 to TRBJ2-1; no definite D call. This CDR3 is built from 13 residues. Germline-derived CDR1 and CDR2 are SQVTM and ANQGSEA. V lost 2 bases to trimming and J lost 7 bases, with 12 bases between them. In nucleotides, the CDR3 is TGCAGCGTTGAATGGGGTCAGATTAATGAGCAGTTCTTC. It encodes CSVEWGQINEQFF.

In its sample, this clone was seen a few times. V is TRBV7-9 and J is TRBJ1-3, with D uncertain. The CDR3 consists of 15 residues. V was trimmed by 5 bases and J by 2 bases, leaving 13 bases between them. Germline V gene sequence: CDR1 SEHNR, CDR2 FQNEAQ (reference sequence). CDR3 bases: TGTGCCAGCAGCCCACTCGGTTATACTGGAAACACCATATATTTT. Encoded protein: CASSPLGYTGNTIYF.

This clone was recorded a few times. This rearrangement joins TRBV6-1 to TRBJ2-1, with 8 bases lining up with TRBD2. With V trimmed by 6 bases and J by 7 bases, 8 bases remained unmatched. This CDR3 has 14 amino acids. CDR1 is MNHNS and CDR2 is SASEGT in the germline V gene. The CDR3 region has the DNA TGTGCCAGCAGCCGACAGCGGGAGTATAATGAGCAGTTCTTC. This codes for CASSRQREYNEQFF.

The chain is built from TRBV11-2 and TRBJ2-7; D may be TRBD2 (5 bases). In germline, CDR1 is SGHAT, CDR2 FQNNGV. The CDR3 has 13 amino acids. Trimming shortened V by 7 bases and J by 5 bases, and 15 bases separated the two germline ends. The DNA for the CDR3 is TGTGCCAGCAACACCGGGGTCGTCCACGAGCAGTACTTC. It codes for CASNTGVVHEQYF.

This chain connects TRBV29-1 to TRBJ2-7; tentatively, D is TRBD1 or TRBD2 (6 bases each). The V end lost 7 bases, the J end lost 1 base, and 11 bases lay between the germline ends. The CDR3 contains 12 residues. CDR1 and CDR2 from the germline V gene are SQVTM and ANQGSEA. The CDR3 nucleotides read TGCAGCGCAGGGGACTTGTCCTACGAGCAGTACTTC. Protein sequence: CSAGDLSYEQYF.

The chain has TRBV5-6 and TRBJ2-1, with TRBD2 matching over 13 bases. Trimming cost V 3 bases and J 9 bases; bases outside gene matches: 9. The CDR3 runs to 16 residues. Per germline, CDR1 SGHDT and CDR2 YYEEEE. This CDR3 is CASSWRTSGSLGEQFF. CDR3 bases: TGTGCCAGCAGCTGGAGGACTAGCGGGAGTTTAGGTGAGCAGTTCTTC.

The V gene is TRBV7-9, the J gene TRBJ1-1; D gene uncertain. CDR1 is SEHNR and CDR2 is FQNEAQ in the germline V gene (reference sequence). This CDR3 has 15 residues. V was trimmed by 4 bases and J by 1 base, leaving 13 bases between them. As DNA, the CDR3 is TGTGCCAGCAGCTACCCCCCCTCGGGGAACACTGAAGCTTTCTTT. Translation gives CASSYPPSGNTEAFF.

The chain uses TRBV7-6 and TRBJ2-7, with a tentative D call TRBD2 (5 bases). V dropped 5 bases and J dropped 6 bases, with 14 bases sitting between them. CDR1 is SGHVS and CDR2 is FNYEAQ in the germline V gene. The length of the CDR3 is 13 residues. The CDR3, as DNA: TGTGCCAGCAGCGACTACCCCCTGGGCGAGCAGTACTTC. Its protein product is CASSDYPLGEQYF.